Following are 21 T cell receptor beta chains from one sample sequenced in a study of blood T cell repertoires in COVID-19. The method was immunoSEQ multiplex PCR; TCRdb's version includes in-frame clones alone and lacks a portion of them. The data contain fewer than 250,000 clones, about 83% of them singletons. Sequencing was performed on peripheral blood. All receptors derive from a human donor in a cohort sampled during active COVID-19.

The genes are TRBV3-1 (or the pseudogene TRBV3-2) and TRBJ2-6; D is uncertain. The CDR3 runs to 16 residues. The V gene lost 2 bases and the J gene lost 0 bases, with 8 bases spanning the gap. CDR1 is LGHDT and CDR2 is YNNKEL in the germline V gene (reference sequence). CDR3: CASSQPLLSGANVLTF. The CDR3 nucleotides read TGTGCCAGCAGCCAACCTTTACTCTCTGGGGCCAACGTCCTGACTTTC.

The chain joins TRBV7-9 to TRBJ2-7; 7 bases align to TRBD1. The V gene end was trimmed by 2 bases and the J gene end by 0 bases; junction bases not matched to a gene: 7. The CDR3 has 16 residues. Germline V gene lookup returns CDR1 SEHNR and CDR2 FQNEAQ (reference sequence). CDR3 sequence reads: CASSLRSQGNSYEQYF. The CDR3 coding sequence is TGTGCCAGCAGCTTACGGTCACAGGGGAACTCCTACGAGCAGTACTTC.

The chain recombines TRBV27 with TRBJ2-5, with D maybe TRBD1 (5 bases). V lost 7 bases and J 4 bases, leaving 16 bases between the germline ends. The CDR3 extends over 14 amino acids. CDR1 MNHEY and CDR2 SMNVEV come from the germline V gene (reference sequence). Here the CDR3 DNA reads TGTGCCAGCACTAGGGGCGGATCGGGAGAGACCCAGTACTTC. It specifies CASTRGGSGETQYF.

This sequence joins TRBV2 and TRBJ1-5, with 9 bases identical to TRBD1. The CDR3 is made up of 15 amino acids. V gave up 5 bases and J gave up 0 bases; unmatched junction bases: 2. From germline, CDR1 is SNHLY and CDR2 FYNNEI. The CDR3 sequence is CASSTQGASNQPQHF. DNA of the CDR3: TGTGCCAGCAGTACACAGGGGGCTAGCAATCAGCCCCAGCATTTT. The variable domain in full, with the rest retrieved from reference TRBV2 and TRBJ1-5, is EPEVTQTPSHQVTQMGQEVILRCVPISNHLYFYWYRQILGQKVEFLVSFYNNEISEKSEIFDDQFSVERPDGSNFTLKIRSTKLEDSAMYFCASSTQGASNQPQHFGDGTRLSIL.

The chain uses TRBV14 and TRBJ2-7; 7 nucleotides match TRBD1. The CDR3 totals 15 residues. From germline, CDR1 is SGHDN and CDR2 FVKESK. Losses at the gene ends were 3 bases for V and 6 bases for J; bases not matched to a gene: 11. Here the CDR3 reads CASSQAMARGIEQYF. CDR3 in DNA: TGTGCCAGCAGCCAGGCGATGGCCAGGGGGATCGAGCAGTACTTC.

The chain uses TRBV10-3 and TRBJ2-7, with 7 nucleotides matching TRBD1. This CDR3 contains 15 residues. Germline CDR1 reads ENHRY; CDR2 reads SYGVKD. V gave up 6 bases and J gave up 3 bases; unmatched junction bases: 11. The CDR3 DNA reads as TGTGCCATCAGGGCCGCCAGGGGGACCTACTACGAGCAGTACTTC. Amino acids: CAIRAARGTYYEQYF.

In DNA form, the CDR3 reads TGTGCCAGCAGCTTGGATTTAACAGGGACCAATGAGCAGTTCTTC. Encoded protein: CASSLDLTGTNEQFF. V gene TRBV5-8 combines with J gene TRBJ2-1; tentatively, D is TRBD1 (6 bases). The V and J ends lost 0 bases and 6 bases respectively, with 13 bases between them. This CDR3 comprises 15 residues. CDR1 is SGHTS and CDR2 is YDEGEE in the germline V gene.

The chain combines TRBV9 with TRBJ2-4, with 8 positions matching TRBD2. J gave up 9 bases and V 4 bases, and 12 bases lay outside the gene matches. This CDR3 comprises 15 residues. The germline V gene has CDR1 SGDLS and CDR2 YYNGEE. CDR3 loop: CASSTRAGARAIQYF. CDR3 sequence (DNA): TGTGCCAGCAGCACCCGAGCGGGGGCCCGGGCCATTCAGTACTTC.

V is TRBV6-5 and J is TRBJ1-2, with TRBD1 identical over 8 bases. The CDR3 consists of 14 residues. The junction had 5 bases not matched to a gene; V was cut back by 4 bases and J by 4 bases. The V gene's germline CDR1 is MNHEY and CDR2 SVGAGI. CDR3 coding DNA: TGTGCCAGCAGTTCCCCGGGACAGGTCTATGGCTACACCTTC. This gives the protein CASSSPGQVYGYTF.

On this clone: The sample holds other DNA sequences that translate to the same CDR3. The V and J genes are TRBV7-9 and TRBJ2-5; D is undetermined. CDR1 SEHNR and CDR2 FQNEAQ come from the germline V gene (reference sequence). The CDR3 extends over 13 amino acids. V lost 5 bases to trimming and J lost 2 bases, with 9 bases between them. CDR3 nucleotide sequence: TGTGCCAGCAGCCCAGACTCACAAGAGACCCAGTACTTC. Its translation is CASSPDSQETQYF.

V gene TRBV6-5 combines with J gene TRBJ2-1; a weak D match, TRBD1 (6 bases). CDR3 length: 14 residues. V dropped 6 bases and J dropped 10 bases, with 19 bases sitting between them. Germline CDR1 and CDR2: MNHEY and SVGAGI. CDR3 region: CASRSRYRVGEQFF. The CDR3 coding sequence is TGTGCCAGCAGATCTCGCTACAGGGTCGGCGAGCAGTTCTTC.

Regarding this clone: No conserved phenylalanine or tryptophan is present at the end of the CDR3, so a read error is the likely explanation. The DNA is omitted, as the CDR3 cannot be located on it reliably, and the CDR3 follows TCRdb's listing. The V gene is TRBV6-1, the J gene TRBJ1-1. Germline V gives CDR1 MNHNS, CDR2 SASEGT. The CDR3 is 12 residues long, ends included. The CDR3 reads CASSEDSARLSV.

The chain joins TRBV30 to TRBJ1-3; 8 nucleotides agree with TRBD1. V lost 5 bases and J lost 12; bases outside the gene matches: 9. The germline gives CDR1 GTSNPN, CDR2 SVGIG (reference sequence). This CDR3 is built from 12 residues. The CDR3 DNA is TGTGCCTGGGGCGATTACGGGACAGGCATATATTTT. Its translation: CAWGDYGTGIYF.

The chain employs TRBV5-1 and TRBJ1-2; TRBD1 is a possible D gene (5 bases). V was trimmed by 0 bases and J by 4 bases, leaving 19 bases between them. From germline, CDR1 is SGHRS and CDR2 YFSETQ. The length of the CDR3 is 17 residues. DNA of the CDR3: TGCGCCAGCAGCTTGGGGCAGGCAGGGTCCCCCGTCTATGGCTACACCTTC. This gives the protein CASSLGQAGSPVYGYTF.

In the case of this clone: Other DNA sequences in this sample translate to the same CDR3. This chain links TRBV5-1 with TRBJ2-7; D may be TRBD1 (5 bases). Germline V gene lookup returns CDR1 SGHRS and CDR2 YFSETQ. The length of the CDR3 is 13 residues. V shed 0 bases and J shed 6 bases, with 10 bases lying between them. CDR3 coding DNA: TGCGCCAGCAGCTTGGGGCAGGGTGGCGAGCAGTACTTC. It specifies CASSLGQGGEQYF.

About this clone itself: The same CDR3 also results from other DNA sequences found in this sample. The V call is TRBV11-2, the J call TRBJ2-5; D is ambiguous. The V and J ends lost 1 base and 2 bases respectively, with 5 bases between them. The germline V gene encodes CDR1 SGHAT and CDR2 FQNNGV. This CDR3 spans 13 amino acids. CDR3 nucleotide sequence: TGTGCCAGCAGCTTAGGGCAGCAAGAGACCCAGTACTTC. The encoded protein is CASSLGQQETQYF.

The J gene is TRBJ1-2, the V gene TRBV30, with D unresolved. Trimming left V 0 bases short and J 0 bases short, with 8 bases between. The CDR3 has 14 amino acids. CDR1 GTSNPN and CDR2 SVGIG come from the germline V gene (reference sequence). The CDR3 sequence is CAWSVGGSNYGYTF. CDR3 bases: TGTGCCTGGAGTGTAGGAGGGTCTAACTATGGCTACACCTTC. The full variable domain, its missing parts supplied by reference TRBV30 and TRBJ1-2, is SQTIHQWPATLVQPVGSPLSLECTVEGTSNPNLYWYRQAAGRGLQLLFYSVGIGQISSEVPQNLSASRPQDRQFILSSKKLLLSDSGFYLCAWSVGGSNYGYTFGSGTRLTVV.

V and J are TRBV27 and TRBJ1-2, with D perhaps TRBD1 (6 bases). The CDR3 extends over 14 amino acids. Trimming took off 3 bases at V and 4 bases at J, with 12 bases between the two ends. The germline gives CDR1 MNHEY, CDR2 SMNVEV (reference sequence). CDR3 loop: CASSFAGDGYGYTF. The CDR3, as DNA: TGTGCCAGCAGTTTCGCAGGGGACGGCTATGGCTACACCTTC.

The chain links TRBV5-1 to TRBJ2-7, with TRBD1 matching over 7 bases. V gave up 5 bases and J gave up 4 bases; unmatched junction bases: 9. Per the germline V gene, CDR1 is SGHRS and CDR2 is YFSETQ. CDR3 size: 14 residues. CDR3 nucleotides: TGCGCCAGCAGAACCGGGACAGCCTCTTACGAGCAGTACTTC. This sequence encodes CASRTGTASYEQYF.

The table lists this clone with a few counts. The CDR3 protein is CASRGWGQTTEAFF. Written as DNA, the CDR3 is TGTGCCAGCAGGGGGTGGGGCCAGACCACTGAAGCTTTCTTT. V and J are TRBV25-1 and TRBJ1-1, with D tentatively TRBD1 (5 bases). Germline V gene data show CDR1 as MGHDK and CDR2 as SYGVNS. The CDR3 length is 14 residues. The V end was cut by 6 bases, the J end by 4 bases, with 15 bases between.

The chain has TRBV28 and TRBJ2-7, with 11 bases identical to TRBD1. The CDR3 sequence is 14 residues long. Germline CDR1 is MDHEN and CDR2 is SYDVKM. Losses at the gene ends were 4 bases for V and 7 bases for J; bases not matched to a gene: 6. CDR3 nucleotides: TGTGCCAGCAGTTCCGGACAGGGGGCAGAAGAGCAGTACTTC. This sequence encodes CASSSGQGAEEQYF.